This T cell receptor beta chain was identified in a study of T cell responses to AZD1222 COVID-19 vaccine. Points from the study as a whole: Donor demographics were predominantly white British with a female majority; clonal diversity may be underestimated. Just a handful of people given AZD1222 tested seropositive at baseline. Compared with day 0, the breadth and depth of the Spike-specific TCR repertoire rose significantly after two doses of AZD1222. In the spike-specific TCR repertoire, nearly half reportedly target unmutated variant regions.

Note on this clone: Its antigen is as yet unknown.

Trimming took 10 bases from V and 1 from J, leaving 15 bases between them. The CDR3 is made up of 14 amino acids. Germline CDR1 reads LGHNT; CDR2 reads FRNRAP. The repertoire was sequenced with immunoSEQ multiplex PCR; TCRdb's copy has only in-frame clones and lacks some. The sample includes around 130,000 clones, 91% of them seen just once. The chain carries TRBV12-5 and TRBJ2-3; D uncertain. The sample consisted of peripheral blood, taken on day 0 of AZD1222 vaccination. The sequence was obtained from an adult in good health. The CDR3 nucleotides are TGTGCTACCCAGCCACCCCAGGGCACAGATACGCAGTATTTT. Translating gives CATQPPQGTDTQYF.